This paragraph covers one TCR beta chain sequence. Antigen unknown. The source of the sample is a study of cytomegalovirus exposure and HLA in healthy donors. 60 Vbeta and 13 Jbeta primers were used in PCR. Libraries were prepared by immunoSEQ multiplex PCR; TCRdb keeps only in-frame clonotypes and omits some of them. The sample records about 130,000 clones, more than 80% being singletons. The V end was cut by 0 bases, the J end by 9 bases, with 8 bases between. The CDR3 runs 12 residues. Per germline, CDR1 SGDLS and CDR2 YYNGEE. Findings of the study overall: The study labeled more than 150 TCR beta chains cytomegalovirus-associated. Across donors, presence/absence analyses took sequencing depth to be roughly uniform.

J is TRBJ2-3 and V is TRBV9; the D gene is possibly TRBD2 (5 bases). What was sequenced was PBMCs. This TCR came from a man aged 25 to 40 in good health and CMV-seropositive. The CDR3: CASSVASSTQYF. The CDR3, as DNA: TGTGCCAGCAGCGTAGCTAGCTCAACGCAGTATTTT.